The rows below give T cell receptor beta chains drawn from one sample of a study of shared clonotypes between healthy human individuals. Measured with immunoSEQ multiplex PCR; TCRdb has only the in-frame clones, and not every one. The table includes 1.4 million to 1.5 million clones, 96% detected once. The source material was naive CD4+ T cells sorted from blood. The receptors here all came from a man younger than 45 in good health. The CDR3 runs from the conserved cysteine through the conserved F or W. A D gene is named only where the DNA matches it firmly. Clone size is not always given. Where it is, it says once, few, many or a class for expanded clones.

j_gene | abundance | d_gene | v_gene | CDR3aa | CDR3nt
TRBJ1-3 | once | . | TRBV7-9 | CASSISGGAARGTIYF | TGTGCCAGCAGCATCTCAGGTGGGGCAGCACGAGGCACCATATATTTT
TRBJ1-1 | . | . | TRBV5-6 | CASSLAAGSPTEAFF | TGTGCCAGCAGCTTGGCGGCAGGGTCTCCCACTGAAGCTTTCTTT
TRBJ2-1 | . | TRBD2 | TRBV5-1 | CASSPGLAGSEQFF | TGCGCCAGCAGCCCGGGACTAGCGGGCAGTGAGCAGTTCTTC
TRBJ1-1 | . | . | TRBV11-3 | CASSLKPNTEAFF | TGTGCCAGCAGCTTAAAGCCGAACACTGAAGCTTTCTTT
TRBJ2-7 | . | . | TRBV7-2 | CASSLSYKTSYEQYF | TGTGCCAGCAGCTTATCGTATAAAACCTCCTACGAGCAGTACTTC
TRBJ1-1 | . | . | TRBV30 | CASGRTEAFF | TGTGCCTCTGGGAGGACTGAAGCTTTCTTT
TRBJ2-3 | . | . | TRBV27 | CASSFSAARTDTQYF | TGTGCCAGCAGTTTCTCGGCTGCACGCACAGATACGCAGTATTTT
TRBJ2-6 | . | . | TRBV6-4 | CASSQDGGANVLTF | TGTGCCAGCAGCCAGGACGGAGGGGCCAACGTCCTGACTTTC
TRBJ2-1 | . | . | TRBV12-5 | CASGLATVAVDEQFF | TGTGCTAGTGGTTTGGCTACGGTAGCAGTTGATGAGCAGTTCTTC
TRBJ2-1 | . | . | TRBV5-1 | CATSPQGLSDNEQFF | TGCGCCACCTCCCCCCAGGGGCTGTCGGACAATGAGCAGTTCTTC
TRBJ1-1 | . | . | TRBV28 | CASSPPGATAREAFF | TGTGCCAGCAGCCCCCCTGGGGCGACAGCCAGGGAAGCTTTCTTT
TRBJ2-7 | . | TRBD1 | TRBV6-1 | CASSAGQGNTYEQYF | TGTGCCAGCAGTGCGGGACAGGGGAACACCTACGAGCAGTACTTC
TRBJ2-4 | . | . | TRBV6-5 | CASRIRTARGDIQYF | TGTGCCAGCAGAATACGGACGGCCAGGGGAGACATTCAGTACTTC
TRBJ2-5 | . | . | TRBV10-3 | CAISEWEETQYF | TGTGCCATCAGTGAGTGGGAAGAGACCCAGTACTTC
TRBJ1-2 | . | TRBD1 | TRBV19 | CASRVGQGASGYTF | TGTGCCAGTAGAGTCGGACAGGGGGCTTCTGGCTACACCTTC
TRBJ2-1 | once | TRBD2 | TRBV5-1 | CASSFQVRLAGSNEQFF | TGCGCCAGCAGCTTTCAAGTCCGACTAGCGGGGTCCAATGAGCAGTTCTTC
TRBJ2-2 | . | . | TRBV7-9 | CASSLTVAPNTGELFF | TGTGCCAGCAGCTTAACAGTAGCACCGAACACCGGGGAGCTGTTTTTT
TRBJ1-5 | . | . | TRBV7-9 | CASSLPGRGGPQHF | TGTGCCAGCAGTTTACCGGGACGAGGGGGGCCCCAGCATTTT
TRBJ2-7 | . | . | TRBV5-4 | CASSKQGWGHEQYF | TGTGCCAGCAGTAAGCAGGGTTGGGGGCACGAGCAGTACTTC
TRBJ2-5 | . | . | TRBV7-3 | CASSPRGRPQETQYF | TGTGCCAGCAGCCCCCGTGGGCGGCCCCAAGAGACCCAGTACTTC
TRBJ2-2 | . | TRBD1 | TRBV5-1 | CASSVTGVGAGELFF | TGCGCCAGCAGCGTGACAGGGGTGGGCGCCGGGGAGCTGTTTTTT
TRBJ2-7 | . | TRBD1 | TRBV20-1 | CSASDSGQGVF | TGCAGTGCTAGTGATTCAGGACAGGGGGTCTTC
TRBJ2-7 | . | TRBD2 | TRBV6-5 | CASSYSTGGTYEQYF | TGTGCCAGCAGTTACTCGACGGGGGGAACCTACGAGCAGTACTTC
TRBJ2-7 | . | . | TRBV5-4 | CASSPMGHEQYF | TGTGCCAGCAGCCCCATGGGGCACGAGCAGTACTTC
TRBJ1-5 | . | TRBD1 | TRBV4-3 | CASSQGTGVQPQHF | TGCGCCAGCAGCCAAGGTACAGGGGTTCAGCCCCAGCATTTT
TRBJ2-5 | . | TRBD2 | TRBV28 | CASRSSGRAAQYF | TGTGCCAGCAGGTCTAGCGGGAGAGCGGCCCAGTACTTC
TRBJ2-2 | . | . | TRBV7-3 | CASSLSFFQNTGELFF | TGTGCCAGCAGCTTAAGTTTCTTTCAGAACACCGGGGAGCTGTTTTTT
TRBJ2-2 | . | . | TRBV18 | CASSPSGRTGELFF | TGTGCCAGCTCACCTTCAGGGAGAACCGGGGAGCTGTTTTTT
TRBJ2-3 | . | . | TRBV5-6 | CASSSLGDSTDTQYF | TGTGCCAGCAGCTCGCTCGGGGACAGCACAGATACGCAGTATTTT
TRBJ2-5 | . | . | TRBV5-4 | CASSFWTAETQYF | TGTGCCAGCAGCTTCTGGACAGCGGAGACCCAGTACTTC
TRBJ2-7 | . | TRBD1 | TRBV18 | CASSPFKRGPYEQYF | TGTGCCAGCTCACCATTCAAAAGGGGGCCCTACGAGCAGTACTTC
TRBJ2-1 | . | . | TRBV5-1 | CASSLGPLADEQFF | TGCGCCAGCAGCTTGGGTCCCCTAGCCGATGAGCAGTTCTTC
TRBJ2-5 | . | . | TRBV6-5 | CASRIRETQYF | TGTGCCAGCAGGATACGAGAGACCCAGTACTTC
TRBJ1-3 | . | . | TRBV7-9 | CASSFLTARHSGNTIYF | TGTGCCAGCAGCTTTCTCACAGCCCGACACTCTGGAAACACCATATATTTT
TRBJ2-1 | . | TRBD1 | TRBV7-2 | CASSAPGQGSYNEQFF | TGTGCCAGCAGCGCCCCCGGACAGGGCTCCTACAATGAGCAGTTCTTC